What follows are 20 T cell receptor beta chains derived from one specimen sequenced in a study of T cells after yellow fever vaccination. TCRdb processed the 5' RACE reads anew with MiXCR; each CDR3 protein has one entry. The sample holds approximately 350,000 distinct CDR3 sequences, approximately 10% seen once. The sequencing used PBMCs, collected on the day of the first yellow fever vaccination. These receptors came from a man younger than 35 who received the YFV17D yellow fever vaccine.

The chain joins TRBV27 to TRBJ1-6, with D uncertain. V dropped 1 base and J dropped 0 bases, with 10 bases sitting between them. This CDR3 has 17 amino acids. The germline V gene encodes CDR1 MNHEY and CDR2 SMNVEV (reference sequence). This CDR3 is CASSLYGPSSYNSPLHF. The CDR3 bases are TGTGCCAGCAGTTTATATGGCCCGAGCTCCTATAATTCACCCCTCCACTTT.

This sequence joins TRBV5-4 and TRBJ1-6; 7 nucleotides match TRBD1. The germline V gene has CDR1 SGHNT and CDR2 YYREEE (reference sequence). After removal of 0 bases from V and 8 bases from J, the junction contained 2 bases not matched to a gene. This CDR3 comprises 14 residues. CDR3: CASSLEGAHSPLHF. CDR3 coding DNA: TGTGCCAGCAGCTTGGAGGGGGCTCATTCACCCCTCCACTTT.

This clonotype was counted between two and nine times. The chain links TRBV5-5 to TRBJ2-1; 9 bases fit TRBD1. The CDR3 extends over 14 amino acids. Germline V gene data show CDR1 as SGHKS and CDR2 as YYEKEE (reference sequence). The trim removed 5 bases at V and 6 bases at J, leaving 6 bases unmatched. The CDR3 coding sequence is TGTGCCAGCAGGCCCGGGACAGGGCTCAATGAGCAGTTCTTC. Amino acid sequence: CASRPGTGLNEQFF.

This clonotype was seen repeatedly, ten times or more. The chain is built from TRBV30 and TRBJ2-4; D perhaps matches TRBD2 (6 bases). Trimming took off 3 bases at V and 8 bases at J, with 17 bases between the two ends. The CDR3 loop spans 14 amino acids. Looked up from germline, CDR1 is GTSNPN and CDR2 is SVGIG (reference sequence). CDR3 sequence reads: CAWSPGDPEDIQYF. The CDR3 nucleotides read TGTGCCTGGAGCCCGGGAGACCCCGAGGACATTCAGTACTTC.

This chain uses TRBV6-1 with TRBJ2-3, with D possibly being TRBD1 or TRBD2 (6 bases each). Germline values: CDR1 MNHNS, CDR2 SASEGT. The CDR3 has 18 residues. Trimming took 5 bases from V and 3 from J, leaving 24 bases between them. Here the CDR3 reads CASSLGWGATVSTDTQYF. In DNA form, the CDR3 reads TGTGCCAGCAGTCTTGGGTGGGGGGCTACCGTTTCGACAGATACGCAGTATTTT.

This clonotype was detected only a few times. The rearrangement links TRBV7-9 to TRBJ2-5; D gene ambiguous. Trimming took 5 bases from V and 1 from J, leaving 14 bases between them. Germline CDR1 reads SEHNR; CDR2 reads FQNEAQ (reference sequence). The CDR3 contains 15 residues. CDR3 sequence (DNA): TGTGCCAGCAGCCCGGCCGTTGGCGGCCAAGAGACCCAGTACTTC. Translating gives CASSPAVGGQETQYF.

The chain is built from TRBV23-1 and TRBJ2-3; perhaps TRBD1 as D (5 bases). TRBV23-1 falls under the ORF class, with uncertain function. Trimming left V 8 bases short and J 1 base short, with 25 bases between. This CDR3 is 18 amino acids long. The CDR3 here is CASGSTLTGETCTDTQYF. CDR3 bases: TGCGCCAGCGGCTCCACTCTTACAGGAGAAACTTGCACAGATACGCAGTATTTT.

The chain joins TRBV5-5 to TRBJ2-7; the D gene is possibly TRBD2 (5 bases). V was cut by 6 bases and J by 3 bases, with 10 bases left in between. The CDR3 sequence is 12 residues long. Germline values: CDR1 SGHKS, CDR2 YYEKEE (reference sequence). The CDR3 protein is CASTLDYYEQYF. As DNA, the CDR3 is TGTGCCAGCACCCTAGACTACTACGAGCAGTACTTC. Full variable domain (rest looked up from reference TRBV5-5 and TRBJ2-7): DAGVTQSPTHLIKTRGQQVTLRCSPISGHKSVSWYQQVLGQGPQFIFQYYEKEERGRGNFPDRFSARQFPNYSSELNVNALLLGDSALYLCASTLDYYEQYFGPGTRLTVT.

The chain carries TRBV28 and TRBJ2-5, with D possibly called TRBD1 or TRBD2 (7 bases each). The CDR3 contains 16 residues. V gave up 5 bases and J gave up 5 bases, with 21 bases separating them. Per the germline V gene, CDR1 is MDHEN and CDR2 is SYDVKM. CDR3 DNA sequence: TGTGCCAGCAGTCCCCCAGGGGGGGCCTTCGTGGAGACCCAGTACTTC. Encoded protein: CASSPPGGAFVETQYF. Based on the CDR3 plus reference TRBV28 and TRBJ2-5, the full variable domain is DVKVTQSSRYLVKRTGEKVFLECVQDMDHENMFWYRQDPGLGLRLIYFSYDVKMKEKGDIPEGYSVSREKKERFSLILESASTNQTSMYLCASSPPGGAFVETQYFGPGTRLLVL.

There are a few counts of this clonotype. This chain connects TRBV12-5 to TRBJ2-2; perhaps TRBD1 as D (5 bases). Germline CDR1 LGHNT, CDR2 FRNRAP. V lost 3 bases and J lost 1, with 15 bases in between. This CDR3 spans 17 amino acids. The CDR3 spells CASGLGTGRRNTGELFF. DNA of the CDR3: TGTGCTAGTGGTTTAGGAACAGGCAGACGGAACACCGGGGAGCTGTTTTTT.

This clonotype came up a few times. The CDR3 loop reads CASSLLGTGWYEQFF. CDR3 in DNA: TGTGCCAGCAGCTTATTAGGGACAGGGTGGTATGAGCAGTTCTTC. The rearrangement joins TRBV7-2 to TRBJ2-1; 9 positions agree with TRBD1. V shed 2 bases and J 8 bases; nucleotides not matched to a gene: 7. Looked up from germline, CDR1 is SGHTA and CDR2 is FQGNSA. CDR3 length: 15 amino acids.

At least ten counts were recorded for this clonotype. V usage is TRBV11-2 and J usage is TRBJ2-7, with 8 bases identical to TRBD2. Germline V gene sequence: CDR1 SGHAT, CDR2 FQNNGV. CDR3 length: 17 amino acids. V gave up 0 bases and J gave up 3 bases; unmatched junction bases: 10. The CDR3 loop is CASSLEGVGGEDYEQYV. The CDR3 DNA is TGTGCCAGCAGCTTAGAAGGGGTCGGGGGGGAAGACTACGAGCAGTACGTC.

The sample holds a few counts of this clonotype. The chain joins TRBV19 to TRBJ1-5, with TRBD1 identical over 8 bases. Trimming at V came to 6 bases and at J to 3 bases, leaving 7 bases not matched to a gene. CDR3 length: 15 amino acids. The germline V gene encodes CDR1 LNHDA and CDR2 SQIVND (reference sequence). As DNA, the CDR3 is TGTGCCAGTAGACGGGACAGGCCCTTCAATCAGCCCCAGCATTTT. Its protein is CASRRDRPFNQPQHF.

The chain uses TRBV5-5 and TRBJ2-2, with 8 bases identical to TRBD1. The CDR3 runs 16 residues. The germline V gene has CDR1 SGHKS and CDR2 YYEKEE (reference sequence). Trimming cost V 0 bases and J 3 bases; bases outside gene matches: 4. CDR3 DNA sequence: TGTGCCAGCAGCTTGGTGCCGACAGGGGACACCGGGGAGCTGTTTTTT. Translated: CASSLVPTGDTGELFF.

J is TRBJ2-3 and V is TRBV4-3, with 9 nucleotides matching TRBD2. V was pared by 2 bases and J by 6 bases, with 6 bases of the junction left unmatched. The length of the CDR3 is 15 residues. Germline-derived CDR1 and CDR2 are LGHNA and YSLEER. The CDR3 DNA reads as TGCGCCAGCAGCCAAAGCGGGGGGTGGGGTGATACGCAGTATTTT. It is translated as CASSQSGGWGDTQYF.

The V gene is TRBV6-1, the J gene TRBJ2-3, with 7 positions matching TRBD1. V dropped 8 bases and J dropped 4; count of bases not matched to a gene: 18. Germline CDR1 is MNHNS and CDR2 is SASEGT. This CDR3 comprises 17 residues. Here the CDR3 reads CASAPRLGTELPDTQYF. The CDR3, as DNA: TGTGCCAGCGCACCCCGCCTAGGGACAGAGCTACCAGATACGCAGTATTTT.

This clonotype has just a few counts. J is TRBJ2-5 and V is TRBV29-1; D call uncertain. V dropped 7 bases and J dropped 0 bases, with 12 bases sitting between them. Germline lookup yields CDR1 SQVTM and CDR2 ANQGSEA. The CDR3 has 13 amino acids. The CDR3 sequence: CSGISWYQETQYF. The CDR3 nucleotides are TGCAGCGGAATTTCCTGGTACCAAGAGACCCAGTACTTC.

This clonotype has more than one count but fewer than ten. This chain joins TRBV10-3 and TRBJ2-7; 8 bases fit TRBD2. The ends lost 5 bases at V and 4 bases at J; junction bases unmatched: 10. The germline V gene has CDR1 ENHRY and CDR2 SYGVKD. This CDR3 has 15 residues. The CDR3 coding sequence is TGTGCCATCAGTCGTGACGCGGGGGGTGTGTACGAGCAGTACTTC. Its translation: CAISRDAGGVYEQYF.

This chain links TRBV7-2 with TRBJ1-4; D might be TRBD1 (5 bases). Per germline, CDR1 SGHTA and CDR2 FQGNSA. The CDR3 has 15 residues. V was trimmed by 5 bases and J by 4 bases, leaving 14 bases between them. CDR3: CASSLSGAFNEKLFF. CDR3 coding DNA: TGTGCCAGCAGCCTATCCGGGGCCTTTAATGAAAAACTGTTTTTT.

This clonotype was counted at least ten times. The V call is TRBV9, the J call TRBJ2-5, with TRBD2 identical over 9 bases. This CDR3 comprises 16 residues. J was trimmed by 2 bases and V by 3 bases; bases with no gene match: 8. Germline V gene sequence: CDR1 SGDLS, CDR2 YYNGEE. CDR3 coding DNA: TGTGCCAGCAGCGCATTAGCGGGGGTAGGACAAGAGACCCAGTACTTC. This gives the protein CASSALAGVGQETQYF.